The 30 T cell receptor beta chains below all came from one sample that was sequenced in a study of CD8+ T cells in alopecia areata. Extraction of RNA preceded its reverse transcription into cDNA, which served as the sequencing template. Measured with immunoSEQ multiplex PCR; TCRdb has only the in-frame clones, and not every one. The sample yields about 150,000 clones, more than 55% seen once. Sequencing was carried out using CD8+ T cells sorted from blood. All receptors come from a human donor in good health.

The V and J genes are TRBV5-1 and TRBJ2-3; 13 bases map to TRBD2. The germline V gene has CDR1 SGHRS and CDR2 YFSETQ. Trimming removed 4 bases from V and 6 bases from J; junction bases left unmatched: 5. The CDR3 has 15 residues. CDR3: CASSRTSGRGDTQYF. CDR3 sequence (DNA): TGCGCCAGCAGCCGGACTAGCGGGAGAGGGGATACGCAGTATTTT.

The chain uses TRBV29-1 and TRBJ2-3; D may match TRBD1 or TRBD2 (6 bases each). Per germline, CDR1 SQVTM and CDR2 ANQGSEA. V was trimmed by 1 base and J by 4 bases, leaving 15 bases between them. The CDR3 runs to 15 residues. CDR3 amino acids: CSVEARGQPADTQYF. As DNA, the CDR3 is TGCAGCGTTGAAGCCCGGGGGCAACCCGCAGATACGCAGTATTTT.

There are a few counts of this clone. The CDR3, as DNA: TGTGCCATCAGTGAGTCGCCTAGCGGGAAAGAGACCCAGTACTTC. This encodes CAISESPSGKETQYF. The chain has TRBV10-3 and TRBJ2-5, with TRBD2 matching over 9 bases. V shed 0 bases, J shed 3 bases, and the junction held 2 bases outside the gene matches. CDR3 length: 15 residues. From germline, CDR1 is ENHRY and CDR2 SYGVKD.

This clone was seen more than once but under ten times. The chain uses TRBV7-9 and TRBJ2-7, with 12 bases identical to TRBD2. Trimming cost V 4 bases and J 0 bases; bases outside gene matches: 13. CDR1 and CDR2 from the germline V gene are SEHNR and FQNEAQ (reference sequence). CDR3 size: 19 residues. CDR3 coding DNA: TGTGCCAGCAGCTCACCTAGCGGGAGGGCTCAGGTTCCCTCCTACGAGCAGTACTTC. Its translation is CASSSPSGRAQVPSYEQYF.

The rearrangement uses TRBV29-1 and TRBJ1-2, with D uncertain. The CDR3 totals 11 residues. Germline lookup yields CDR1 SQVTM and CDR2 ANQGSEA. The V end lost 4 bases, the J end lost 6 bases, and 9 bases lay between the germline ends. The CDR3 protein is CSVGVRDGYTF. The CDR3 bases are TGCAGCGTTGGAGTACGGGATGGCTACACCTTC.

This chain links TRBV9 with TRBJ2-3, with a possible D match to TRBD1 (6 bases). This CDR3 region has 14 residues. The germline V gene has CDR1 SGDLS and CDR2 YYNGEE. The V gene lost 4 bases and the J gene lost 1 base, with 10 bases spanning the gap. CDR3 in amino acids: CASSPRQGTDTQYF. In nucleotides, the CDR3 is TGTGCCAGCAGCCCAAGACAGGGCACAGATACGCAGTATTTT. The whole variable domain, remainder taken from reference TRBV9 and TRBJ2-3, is DSGVTQTPKHLITATGQRVTLRCSPRSGDLSVYWYQQSLDQGLQFLIQYYNGEERAKGNILERFSAQQFPDLHSELNLSSLELGDSALYFCASSPRQGTDTQYFGPGTRLTVL.

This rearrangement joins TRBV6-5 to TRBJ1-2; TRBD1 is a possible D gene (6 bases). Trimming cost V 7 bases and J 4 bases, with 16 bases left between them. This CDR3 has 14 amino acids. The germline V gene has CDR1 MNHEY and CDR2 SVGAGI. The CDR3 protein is CASTQRSRGYGYTF. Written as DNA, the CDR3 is TGTGCCAGCACTCAAAGATCCAGGGGCTATGGCTACACCTTC.

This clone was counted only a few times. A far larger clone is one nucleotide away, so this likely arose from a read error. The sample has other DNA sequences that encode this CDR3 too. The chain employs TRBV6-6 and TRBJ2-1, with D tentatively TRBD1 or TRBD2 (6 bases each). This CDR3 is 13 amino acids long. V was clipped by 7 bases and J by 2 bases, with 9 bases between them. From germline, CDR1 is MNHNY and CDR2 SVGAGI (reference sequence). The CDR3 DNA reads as TGTGCCAGCACGGGGGCCGCCTACAATGAGCAGTTCTTC. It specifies CASTGAAYNEQFF.

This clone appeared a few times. CDR3 in amino acids: CASSSTLGTGELFF. The CDR3 region has the DNA TGCGCCAGCAGTTCCACGCTGGGCACCGGGGAGCTGTTTTTT. J is TRBJ2-2 and V is TRBV23-1; D gene ambiguous. TRBV23-1 is reported as an ORF; its role is uncertain. Deletions cut 5 bases from V and 4 bases from J, with 11 bases between. The CDR3 contains 14 residues.

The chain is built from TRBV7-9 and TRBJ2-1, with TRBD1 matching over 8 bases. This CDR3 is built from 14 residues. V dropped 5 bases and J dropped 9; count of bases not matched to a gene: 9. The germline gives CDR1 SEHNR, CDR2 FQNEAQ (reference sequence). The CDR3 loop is CASSPPGGNPEQFF. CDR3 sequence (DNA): TGTGCCAGCAGCCCGCCAGGGGGCAACCCTGAGCAGTTCTTC.

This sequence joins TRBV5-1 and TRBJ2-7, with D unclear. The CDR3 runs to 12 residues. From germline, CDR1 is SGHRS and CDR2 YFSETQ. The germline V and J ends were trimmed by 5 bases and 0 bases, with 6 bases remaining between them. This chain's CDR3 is CASRGASYEQYF. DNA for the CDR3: TGCGCCAGCAGGGGTGCCTCCTACGAGCAGTACTTC.

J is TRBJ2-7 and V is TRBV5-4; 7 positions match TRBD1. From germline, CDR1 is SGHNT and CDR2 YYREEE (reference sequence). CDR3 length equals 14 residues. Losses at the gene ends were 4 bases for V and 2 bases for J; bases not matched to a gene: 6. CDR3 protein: CASSRNRGAYEQYF. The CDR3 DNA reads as TGTGCCAGCAGCCGTAACAGGGGTGCCTACGAGCAGTACTTC.

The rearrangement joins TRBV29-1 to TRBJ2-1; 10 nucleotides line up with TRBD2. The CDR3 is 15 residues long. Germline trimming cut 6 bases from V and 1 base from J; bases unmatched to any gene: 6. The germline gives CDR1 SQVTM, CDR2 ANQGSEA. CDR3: CSVSETSGSYNEQFF. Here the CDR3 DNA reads TGCAGCGTATCTGAGACTAGCGGGTCCTACAATGAGCAGTTCTTC.

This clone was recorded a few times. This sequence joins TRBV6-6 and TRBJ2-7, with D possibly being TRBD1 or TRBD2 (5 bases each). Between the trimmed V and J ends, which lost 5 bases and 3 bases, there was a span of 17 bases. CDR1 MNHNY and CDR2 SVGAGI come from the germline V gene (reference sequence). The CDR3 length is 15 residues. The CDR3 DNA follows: TGTGCCAGCAGTGTATCCGGGACGGAGGACTACGAGCAGTACTTC. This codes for CASSVSGTEDYEQYF.

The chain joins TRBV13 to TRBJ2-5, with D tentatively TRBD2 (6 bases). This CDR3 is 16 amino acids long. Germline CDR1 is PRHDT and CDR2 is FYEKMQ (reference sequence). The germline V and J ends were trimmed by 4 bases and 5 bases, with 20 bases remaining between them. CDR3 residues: CASSSPGTWVDETQYF. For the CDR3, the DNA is TGTGCCAGCAGCTCTCCAGGGACTTGGGTGGACGAGACCCAGTACTTC.

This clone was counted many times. CDR3 sequence (DNA): TGTGCCAGCAGTGAAGCGGGGAATAGCAATCAGCCCCAGCATTTT. Its protein is CASSEAGNSNQPQHF. The chain is built from TRBV6-1 and TRBJ1-5; unclear D gene. CDR1 is MNHNS and CDR2 is SASEGT in the germline V gene. The V end lost 0 bases, the J end lost 0 bases, and 6 bases lay between the germline ends. CDR3 length: 15 amino acids.

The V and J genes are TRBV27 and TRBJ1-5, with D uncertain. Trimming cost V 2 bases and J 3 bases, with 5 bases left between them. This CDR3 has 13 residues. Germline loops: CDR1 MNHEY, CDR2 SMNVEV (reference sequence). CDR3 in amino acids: CASSLALNQPQHF. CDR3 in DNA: TGTGCCAGCAGTTTAGCTCTCAATCAGCCCCAGCATTTT.

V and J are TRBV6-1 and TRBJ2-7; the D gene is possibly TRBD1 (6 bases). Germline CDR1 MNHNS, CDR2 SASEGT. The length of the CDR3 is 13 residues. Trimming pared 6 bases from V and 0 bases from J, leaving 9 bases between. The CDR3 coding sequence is TGTGCCAGCAGGGACAGACACTCCTACGAGCAGTACTTC. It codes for CASRDRHSYEQYF.

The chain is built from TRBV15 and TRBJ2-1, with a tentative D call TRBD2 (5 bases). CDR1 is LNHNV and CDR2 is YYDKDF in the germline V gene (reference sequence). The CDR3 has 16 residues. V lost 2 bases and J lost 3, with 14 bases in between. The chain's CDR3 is CATSRLLVRDYNEQFF. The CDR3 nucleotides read TGTGCCACCAGCAGACTACTAGTTAGGGACTACAATGAGCAGTTCTTC.

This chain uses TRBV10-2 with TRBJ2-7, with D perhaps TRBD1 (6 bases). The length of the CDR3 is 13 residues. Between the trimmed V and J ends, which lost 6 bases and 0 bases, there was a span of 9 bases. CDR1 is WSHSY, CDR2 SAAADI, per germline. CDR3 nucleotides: TGCGCCAGCAGGACAGGAAACTCCTACGAGCAGTACTTC. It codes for CASRTGNSYEQYF.

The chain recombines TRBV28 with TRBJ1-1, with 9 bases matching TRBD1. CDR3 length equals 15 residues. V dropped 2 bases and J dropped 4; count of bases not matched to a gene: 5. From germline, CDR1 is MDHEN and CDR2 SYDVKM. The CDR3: CASSLGGQGFTEAFF. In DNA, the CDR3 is TGTGCCAGCAGTTTAGGGGGACAGGGTTTCACTGAAGCTTTCTTT. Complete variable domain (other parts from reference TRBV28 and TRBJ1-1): DVKVTQSSRYLVKRTGEKVFLECVQDMDHENMFWYRQDPGLGLRLIYFSYDVKMKEKGDIPEGYSVSREKKERFSLILESASTNQTSMYLCASSLGGQGFTEAFFGQGTRLTVV.

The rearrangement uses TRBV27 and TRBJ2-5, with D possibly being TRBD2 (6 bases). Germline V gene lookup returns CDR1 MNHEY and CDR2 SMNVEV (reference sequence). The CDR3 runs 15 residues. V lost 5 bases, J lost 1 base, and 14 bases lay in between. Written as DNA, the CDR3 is TGTGCCAGCAGTGAGGGGACTGCCCGCCAAGAGACCCAGTACTTC. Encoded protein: CASSEGTARQETQYF.

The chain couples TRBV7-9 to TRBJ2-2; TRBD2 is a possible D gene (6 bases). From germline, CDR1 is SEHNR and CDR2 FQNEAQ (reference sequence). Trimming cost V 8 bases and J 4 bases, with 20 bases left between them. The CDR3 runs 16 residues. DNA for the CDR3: TGTGCCAGCCCTGCCAGGGAGGAGGTGGCCACCGGGGAGCTGTTTTTT. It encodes CASPAREEVATGELFF.

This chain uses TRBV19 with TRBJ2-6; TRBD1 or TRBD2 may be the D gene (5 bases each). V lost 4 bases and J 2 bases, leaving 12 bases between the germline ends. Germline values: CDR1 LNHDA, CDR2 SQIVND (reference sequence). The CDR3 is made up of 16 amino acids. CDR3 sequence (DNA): TGTGCCAGTAGTAAGGGACGTCTGCCTGGGGCCAACGTCCTGACTTTC. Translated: CASSKGRLPGANVLTF.

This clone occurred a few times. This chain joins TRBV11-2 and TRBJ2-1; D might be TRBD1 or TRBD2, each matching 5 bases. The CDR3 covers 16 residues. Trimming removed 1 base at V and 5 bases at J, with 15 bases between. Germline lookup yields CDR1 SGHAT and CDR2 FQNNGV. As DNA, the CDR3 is TGTGCCAGCAGCTTAGCCTCCGCAAGAGGGGACAATGAGCAGTTCTTC. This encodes CASSLASARGDNEQFF.

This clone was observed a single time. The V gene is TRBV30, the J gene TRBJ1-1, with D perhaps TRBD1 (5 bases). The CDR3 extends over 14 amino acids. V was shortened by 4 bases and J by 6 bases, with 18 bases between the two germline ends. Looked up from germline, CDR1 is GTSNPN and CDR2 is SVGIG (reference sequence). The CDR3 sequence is CAWTRAGINSEAFF. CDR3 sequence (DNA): TGTGCCTGGACAAGGGCAGGGATTAATTCTGAAGCTTTCTTT. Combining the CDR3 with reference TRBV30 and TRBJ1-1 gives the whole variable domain SQTIHQWPATLVQPVGSPLSLECTVEGTSNPNLYWYRQAAGRGLQLLFYSVGIGQISSEVPQNLSASRPQDRQFILSSKKLLLSDSGFYLCAWTRAGINSEAFFGQGTRLTVV.

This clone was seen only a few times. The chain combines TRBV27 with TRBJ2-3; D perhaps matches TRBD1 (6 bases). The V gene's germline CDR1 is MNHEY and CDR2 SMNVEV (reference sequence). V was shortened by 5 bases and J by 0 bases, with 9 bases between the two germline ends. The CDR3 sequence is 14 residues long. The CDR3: CASSQGHSTDTQYF. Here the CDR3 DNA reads TGTGCCAGCAGTCAGGGACACAGCACAGATACGCAGTATTTT.

The CDR3 reads CAWSAPTGGIGEQYF. Here the CDR3 DNA reads TGTGCCTGGAGTGCCCCGACAGGGGGGATTGGCGAGCAGTACTTC. This chain connects TRBV30 to TRBJ2-7; 9 nucleotides align to TRBD1. The CDR3 is 15 residues long. Germline V CDR1 and CDR2: GTSNPN, SVGIG (reference sequence). Trimming at V came to 1 base and at J to 6 bases, leaving 10 bases not matched to a gene. Full variable domain (outside the CDR3, taken from reference TRBV30 and TRBJ2-7): SQTIHQWPATLVQPVGSPLSLECTVEGTSNPNLYWYRQAAGRGLQLLFYSVGIGQISSEVPQNLSASRPQDRQFILSSKKLLLSDSGFYLCAWSAPTGGIGEQYFGPGTRLTVT.

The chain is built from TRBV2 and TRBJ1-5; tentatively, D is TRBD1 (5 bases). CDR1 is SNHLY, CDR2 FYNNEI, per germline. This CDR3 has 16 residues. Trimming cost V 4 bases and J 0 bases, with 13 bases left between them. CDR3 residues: CASSAGQKASNQPQHF. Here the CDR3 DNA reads TGTGCCAGCAGTGCGGGGCAGAAAGCTAGCAATCAGCCCCAGCATTTT.

This chain's CDR3 is CASKVSRAGELFF. CDR3 nucleotide sequence: TGTGCCAGCAAGGTCAGCAGAGCCGGGGAGCTGTTTTTT. The chain links TRBV27 to TRBJ2-2; no definite D call. This CDR3 region has 13 residues. CDR1 MNHEY and CDR2 SMNVEV come from the germline V gene (reference sequence). The V end was cut by 7 bases, the J end by 6 bases, with 12 bases between.